This T cell receptor (beta chain) derives from a study of beta chain features in type 1 diabetes. Study findings and constraints: For Type 1 diabetes patients, all four CD4+ subsets carried TCRB CDR3s that were moderately but significantly shorter.

To note about this clone: The antigen remains undetermined.

The ends were cut back, 10 bases at V and 3 bases at J, with 13 bases in the middle. Germline loops: CDR1 MGHDK, CDR2 SYGVNS. The CDR3 runs 12 residues. Central memory, naive, regulatory and stem cell-like memory CD4+ cells were sorted by CD45RO/CCR7/CD25/CD127/CD95/CD27. Every bit of the isolated RNA underwent reverse transcription, so sequencing read expressed TCRB transcripts. Around 3.57 million reads was the average for naive, central memory and regulatory T cell samples. Here immunoSEQ multiplex PCR was the method, and the copy in TCRdb shows in-frame clones only, minus some. In the table there are roughly 610,000 clones, around a sixth of which are singletons.

The clonotype comes from a man in his late teens or twenties in good health. The sequencing input was naive CD4+ T cells from blood. V usage is TRBV25-1 and J usage is TRBJ2-7, with D hard to call. CDR3 protein: CATRPHLYEQYF. In DNA form, the CDR3 reads TGTGCCACCCGACCCCACCTCTACGAGCAGTACTTC.